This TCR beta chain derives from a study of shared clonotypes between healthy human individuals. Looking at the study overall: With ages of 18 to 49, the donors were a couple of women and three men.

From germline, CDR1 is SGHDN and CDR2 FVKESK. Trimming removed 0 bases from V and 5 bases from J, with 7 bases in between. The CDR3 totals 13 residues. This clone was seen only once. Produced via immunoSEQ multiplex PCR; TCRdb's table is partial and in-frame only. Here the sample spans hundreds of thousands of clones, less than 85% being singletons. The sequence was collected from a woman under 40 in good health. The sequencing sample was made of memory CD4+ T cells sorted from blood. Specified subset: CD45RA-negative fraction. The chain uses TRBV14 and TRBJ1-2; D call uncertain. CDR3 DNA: TGTGCCAGCAGCCAAGATCAAGGGTATGGCTACACCTTC. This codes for CASSQDQGYGYTF.